One sample yielded the 30 T cell receptor beta chains listed below, sequenced in a study of T cell repertoires in cytomegalovirus infection. No antigen has been identified for these receptors. TCRdb reanalysed the reads using MiXCR and keeps one entry per CDR3 protein. This sample yields about 480,000 distinct CDR3 sequences, of which 30% to 40% are seen a single time; 17% belongs to the top ten. Specimen: cultured PBMCs, collected from culture after CMV antigen stimulation. The source of these receptors is a human donor in good health (CMV status not recorded). Some clones in this sample may be carry-over from other donors' samples.

This sequence joins TRBV7-2 and TRBJ2-7; no clear D. V lost 5 bases, J lost 2 bases, and 13 bases lay in between. Germline V gene data show CDR1 as SGHTA and CDR2 as FQGNSA. The CDR3 length is 14 residues. DNA for the CDR3: TGTGCCAGCAGCCCGGCTATTACAGCCTACGAGCAGTACTTC. This encodes CASSPAITAYEQYF.

In this sample, this clonotype turned up once. The V and J genes are TRBV4-1 and TRBJ1-1; D gene uncertain. There are 18 residues in the CDR3. V lost 1 base and J lost 5, with 23 bases in between. Germline V gives CDR1 MGHRA, CDR2 YSYEKL. The chain's CDR3 is CASSQAATGSLTLTEAFF. Written as DNA, the CDR3 is TGCGCCAGCAGCCAAGCCGCGACTGGGTCCCTCACTTTGACTGAAGCTTTCTTT.

In its sample, this clonotype was seen once. The V gene is TRBV2, the J gene TRBJ1-2; maybe TRBD1 (6 bases). Germline CDR1 is SNHLY and CDR2 is FYNNEI. V was cut by 6 bases and J by 4 bases, with 15 bases left in between. This CDR3 is 14 amino acids long. The CDR3 protein is CASSLDSLLYGYTF. The CDR3, as DNA: TGTGCCAGCAGCTTGGACAGCCTACTCTATGGCTACACCTTC.

The rearrangement joins TRBV7-6 to TRBJ2-7; the match to TRBD1 covers 7 bases. From germline, CDR1 is SGHVS and CDR2 FNYEAQ. This CDR3 is 15 amino acids long. The V and J ends lost 4 bases and 2 bases, in that order; junction bases with no gene match: 8. The DNA for the CDR3 is TGTGCCAGCAGCTCGGCGGAGCAGGGGGCCTACGAGCAGTACTTC. Residues: CASSSAEQGAYEQYF.

With respect to this clonotype: At one end, the junction sequence differs from germline, possibly due to a read error. V gene TRBV4-1 combines with J gene TRBJ2-7, with D uncertain. Germline V gene lookup returns CDR1 MGHRA and CDR2 YSYEKL. The CDR3 length is 14 residues. The CDR3 reads CATSQERKADEQYF. In nucleotides, the CDR3 is TGCGCCACCAGCCAAGAGAGAAAGGCCGACGAGCAGTACTTC.

This chain uses TRBV6-1 with TRBJ2-7, with a possible D match to TRBD2 (5 bases). Trimming took off 7 bases at V and 2 bases at J, with 15 bases between the two ends. Germline loops: CDR1 MNHNS, CDR2 SASEGT. This CDR3 contains 14 residues. The DNA for the CDR3 is TGTGCCAGCAAATCAGGACTCCTGGCCTACGAGCAGTACGTC. Translation: CASKSGLLAYEQYV.

This chain joins TRBV4-1 and TRBJ2-1, with 8 bases matching TRBD2. Trimming removed 6 bases from V and 7 bases from J; junction bases left unmatched: 11. The germline V gene encodes CDR1 MGHRA and CDR2 YSYEKL. The CDR3 contains 15 residues. CDR3 loop: CASRPGGGRPNEQFF. CDR3 coding DNA: TGCGCCAGCAGGCCGGGGGGGGGCCGCCCGAATGAGCAGTTCTTC.

This clonotype came up a few times. This chain connects TRBV20-1 to TRBJ2-3; TRBD2 matches at 8 bases. Germline CDR1 and CDR2: DFQATT and SNEGSKA (reference sequence). J was trimmed by 3 bases and V by 7 bases; bases with no gene match: 9. The CDR3 totals 14 residues. The CDR3 loop is CSVPAGDGTDTQYF. The CDR3 coding sequence is TGCAGTGTTCCAGCGGGAGATGGAACAGATACGCAGTATTTT.

J is TRBJ2-5 and V is TRBV20-1; D unresolved. CDR3 length: 10 residues. Trimming shortened V by 6 bases and J by 5 bases, and 7 bases separated the two germline ends. Germline V gives CDR1 DFQATT, CDR2 SNEGSKA (reference sequence). The CDR3: CSAPQETQYF. CDR3 nucleotides: TGCAGTGCCCCCCAGGAGACCCAGTACTTC.

Ten or more counts support this clonotype. V and J are TRBV6-2 or TRBV6-3 and TRBJ1-3; D is uncertain. The germline V and J ends were trimmed by 2 bases and 0 bases, with 8 bases remaining between them. The CDR3 totals 15 residues. Germline V gene sequence: CDR1 MNHEY, CDR2 SVGEGT. The CDR3 nucleotides are TGTGCCAGCAGTTACGGACCGAACTCTGGAAACACCATATATTTT. This translates into CASSYGPNSGNTIYF.

This clonotype was picked up a small number of times. The chain links TRBV5-1 to TRBJ2-7; D unresolved. V lost 7 bases to trimming and J lost 1 base, with 9 bases between them. Germline V lookup: CDR1 SGHRS, CDR2 YFSETQ. CDR3 length: 12 residues. The CDR3 bases are TGCGCCAGCGTCTGGCGGTCCTACGAGCAGTACGTC. The encoded protein is CASVWRSYEQYV.

This clonotype appeared once. The chain uses TRBV12-3 or TRBV12-4 and TRBJ1-5; D is unclear. Trimming shortened V by 5 bases and J by 0 bases, and 11 bases separated the two germline ends. The CDR3 runs to 15 residues. CDR3 coding DNA: TGTGCCAGCAGTCATCGGGGATATAGCAATCAGCCCCAGCATTTT. Translated: CASSHRGYSNQPQHF.

The chain has TRBV20-1 and TRBJ2-7; D remains unclear. Germline CDR1 and CDR2: DFQATT and SNEGSKA (reference sequence). The CDR3 spans 13 residues. Trimming removed 2 bases at V and 5 bases at J, with 13 bases between. The CDR3 here is CSARKLPAHEQYF. The CDR3 DNA reads TGCAGTGCTAGAAAACTGCCCGCCCACGAGCAGTACTTC.

This clonotype was seen only a few times. The rearrangement joins TRBV7-9 to TRBJ2-7; TRBD2 agrees at 15 bases. Germline V gene sequence: CDR1 SEHNR, CDR2 FQNEAQ (reference sequence). After removal of 5 bases from V and 5 bases from J, the junction contained 10 bases not matched to a gene. CDR3 size: 17 residues. The CDR3 region is CASSPRGLAGGVHEQYV. In nucleotides, the CDR3 is TGTGCCAGCAGCCCAAGGGGACTAGCGGGAGGCGTCCACGAGCAGTACGTC.

This clonotype has a handful of counts. The chain employs TRBV12-3 or TRBV12-4 and TRBJ2-5; 15 bases are shared with TRBD2. There are 16 residues in the CDR3. With 6 bases clipped from V and 7 bases from J, the junction kept 9 bases outside the gene matches. DNA of the CDR3: TGTGCCAGCAGACCACGGACTAGCGGGAGGGATTCGACCCAGTACTTC. Protein sequence: CASRPRTSGRDSTQYF.

V gene TRBV24-1 combines with J gene TRBJ2-3; 10 nucleotides match TRBD2. CDR3 size: 13 residues. Germline CDR1 reads KGHDR; CDR2 reads SFDVKD. V lost 9 bases, J lost 4 bases, and 3 bases stayed unmatched. CDR3 protein: CATGAGGADTQYF. In DNA, the CDR3 is TGTGCCACCGGAGCGGGAGGGGCAGATACGCAGTATTTT.

In its sample, this clonotype was seen many times. This sequence joins TRBV7-8 and TRBJ2-5, with D tentatively TRBD2 (5 bases). Germline-derived CDR1 and CDR2 are SGHVS and FQNEAQ. V gave up 4 bases and J gave up 10 bases, with 16 bases separating them. The CDR3 has 13 residues. CDR3 in amino acids: CASSSRSGKGQYF. CDR3 DNA: TGTGCCAGCAGCTCCAGGTCCGGGAAGGGCCAGTACTTC.

The chain carries TRBV15 and TRBJ1-3; D uncertain. Trimming removed 8 bases at V and 1 base at J, with 21 bases between. CDR3 length: 17 amino acids. CDR1 is LNHNV, CDR2 YYDKDF, per germline (reference sequence). The CDR3 DNA reads TGTGCCACCTCCCCCGGCCCGCGCAGCTCATCTGGAAACACCATATATTTT. Protein: CATSPGPRSSSGNTIYF.

This clonotype showed up many times. The rearrangement joins TRBV7-2 to TRBJ2-7; 7 bases agree with TRBD2. The V and J ends lost 1 base and 4 bases, in that order; junction bases with no gene match: 1. This CDR3 comprises 13 residues. CDR1 and CDR2 from the germline V gene are SGHTA and FQGNSA. CDR3 sequence reads: CASSLGGGYEQYF. The DNA for the CDR3 is TGTGCCAGCAGCTTAGGGGGGGGTTACGAGCAGTACTTC.

The chain uses TRBV18 and TRBJ2-1; 7 bases fit TRBD1. The CDR3 has 15 amino acids. V gave up 1 base and J gave up 8 bases; unmatched junction bases: 8. Germline lookup yields CDR1 KGHSH and CDR2 LQKENI. The CDR3 here is CASSPLTGERDEQFF. CDR3 coding DNA: TGTGCCAGCTCACCACTTACAGGGGAGAGGGATGAGCAGTTCTTC.

This clonotype was seen a single time. The J gene is TRBJ1-2, the V gene TRBV6-5; D unclear. Trimming took 6 bases from V and 8 from J, leaving 10 bases between them. Germline V gives CDR1 MNHEY, CDR2 SVGAGI. This CDR3 has 11 residues. CDR3 DNA: TGTGCCAGCAGGAGTTATCGCGGCTACACCTTC. Protein: CASRSYRGYTF.

The count of this clonotype is one. V usage is TRBV6-5 and J usage is TRBJ1-1, with D tentatively TRBD1 (5 bases). The CDR3 covers 15 residues. Germline lookup yields CDR1 MNHEY and CDR2 SVGAGI. V was pared by 6 bases and J by 1 base, with 15 bases between. This chain's CDR3 is CASSRTNIRNTEAFF. The CDR3 nucleotides read TGTGCCAGCAGCCGGACAAATATTAGGAACACTGAAGCTTTCTTT.

This clonotype turned up a few times. The chain joins TRBV19 to TRBJ2-3; 13 bases fit TRBD2. Trimming cost V 5 bases and J 6 bases; bases outside gene matches: 11. Germline loops: CDR1 LNHDA, CDR2 SQIVND (reference sequence). The CDR3 runs to 17 residues. In DNA, the CDR3 is TGTGCCAGTAGTCCAACCCTCGGACTAGCGGGAGCGGATACGCAGTATTTT. It is translated as CASSPTLGLAGADTQYF.

With regard to this clonotype: A much bigger clone sits one base away, suggesting this may be a read error. The chain carries TRBV7-2 and TRBJ2-3; D is perhaps TRBD2 (6 bases). Germline CDR1 and CDR2: SGHTA and FQGNSA. Trimming pared 5 bases from V and 4 bases from J, leaving 22 bases between. CDR3 length: 17 amino acids. CDR3 residues: CASSQPGSLRGADTQYF. The CDR3 DNA follows: TGTGCCAGCAGCCAACCCGGGAGCCTGAGGGGCGCAGATACGCAGTATTTT. The whole variable domain, filled in from reference TRBV7-2 and TRBJ2-3, reads GAGVSQSPSNKVTEKGKDVELRCDPISGHTALYWYRQSLGQGLEFLIYFQGNSAPDKSGLPSDRFSAERTGGSVSTLTIQRTQQEDSAVYLCASSQPGSLRGADTQYFGPGTRLTVL.

J is TRBJ2-5 and V is TRBV9; 7 nucleotides line up with TRBD2. Trimming at V came to 3 bases and at J to 4 bases, leaving 9 bases not matched to a gene. This CDR3 spans 15 amino acids. Germline values: CDR1 SGDLS, CDR2 YYNGEE. The CDR3 DNA is TGTGCCAGCAGCGCGGGGGGTATAAGTCCAGAGACCCAGTACTTC. It encodes CASSAGGISPETQYF.

The genes are TRBV4-3 and TRBJ1-5; D call uncertain. This CDR3 region has 16 residues. The V end was cut by 0 bases, the J end by 3 bases, with 12 bases between. Germline V CDR1 and CDR2: LGHNA, YSLEER. The DNA for the CDR3 is TGCGCCAGCAGCCAAGATAAGGAGCAGAACAATCAGCCCCAGCATTTT. Protein sequence: CASSQDKEQNNQPQHF.

This sequence joins TRBV7-9 and TRBJ2-6; perhaps TRBD2 as D (5 bases). Trimming shortened V by 4 bases and J by 0 bases, and 13 bases separated the two germline ends. Germline V gene lookup returns CDR1 SEHNR and CDR2 FQNEAQ (reference sequence). The CDR3 loop spans 17 amino acids. This CDR3 reads CASSSRGVSSGANVLTF. The CDR3 nucleotides read TGTGCCAGCAGCTCTCGGGGAGTAAGCTCTGGGGCCAACGTCCTGACTTTC.

The V call is TRBV5-4, the J call TRBJ2-1; D gene uncertain. This CDR3 has 13 amino acids. CDR1 and CDR2 (germline): SGHNT, YYREEE (reference sequence). V dropped 1 base and J dropped 6 bases, with 8 bases sitting between them. CDR3 loop: CASSLSHSNEQFF. The CDR3 nucleotides read TGTGCCAGCAGCTTGTCCCATTCCAATGAGCAGTTCTTC.

The V and J genes are TRBV10-3 and TRBJ2-1; 9 nucleotides agree with TRBD2. Trimming took 10 bases from V and 12 from J; bases not matched to a gene: 31. This CDR3 contains 19 residues. Germline CDR1 ENHRY, CDR2 SYGVKD. The CDR3 here is CATRVTGRPLPRLADAQFF. The CDR3 coding sequence is TGTGCCACCCGGGTTACCGGGCGCCCGCTCCCCCGACTAGCGGATGCGCAGTTCTTC.

This clonotype was counted many times. The CDR3 spells CASIPTGRTEAFF. The CDR3 DNA follows: TGTGCCAGTATCCCGACAGGGAGGACTGAAGCTTTCTTT. The V and J genes are TRBV19 and TRBJ1-1; the match to TRBD1 covers 7 bases. This CDR3 has 13 amino acids. J was trimmed by 5 bases and V by 7 bases; bases with no gene match: 7. Germline-derived CDR1 and CDR2 are LNHDA and SQIVND (reference sequence).